Each of the 19 T cell receptor beta chains below was sequenced from the same sample in a study of T-cell reconstitution after alpha-beta-depleted transplantation in children. Unique molecular identifiers were incorporated when the TCRbeta library was constructed. TCRdb reprocessed the PCR reads with MiXCR, giving one entry per CDR3 protein. The profile shows about 580,000 distinct CDR3 sequences, about 23% of them singletons. The material sequenced was PBMCs, mostly from graft donor cells, taken 360 days after TCRalphabeta/CD19-depleted stem cell transplant. The receptors were sampled from a boy in the first two years of life who had a stem cell transplant for acute myeloid leukemia, so the T cells may come from the graft donor.

This clonotype was counted only a few times. The gene calls are TRBV5-1 and TRBJ2-3, with 7 bases lining up with TRBD2. V lost 4 bases to trimming and J lost 2 bases; unmatched junction nucleotides: 4. Germline V gives CDR1 SGHRS, CDR2 YFSETQ. The CDR3 contains 14 residues. CDR3 DNA sequence: TGCGCCAGCAGCCTGAGCGGGGACACAGATACGCAGTATTTT. Its translation is CASSLSGDTDTQYF.

The chain combines TRBV5-1 with TRBJ2-5; possible D gene TRBD1, 6 bases. The CDR3 length is 19 residues. Trimming stripped 0 bases from V and 2 bases from J, with 23 bases between. Germline CDR1 is SGHRS and CDR2 is YFSETQ. Here the CDR3 reads CASSLDGSQPWGQQETQYF. The CDR3 coding sequence is TGCGCCAGCAGCTTGGATGGCAGCCAGCCCTGGGGACAACAAGAGACCCAGTACTTC.

V and J are TRBV6-2 or TRBV6-3 and TRBJ2-7, with D perhaps TRBD1 (5 bases). The CDR3 contains 15 residues. The V and J ends lost 5 bases and 0 bases respectively, with 14 bases between them. CDR1 and CDR2 (germline): MNHEY, SVGEGT. In DNA form, the CDR3 reads TGTGCCAGCAGTCAGATCAGGGTCAACTCCTACGAGCAGTACTTC. It codes for CASSQIRVNSYEQYF.

V usage is TRBV20-1 and J usage is TRBJ2-5, with 11 nucleotides matching TRBD1. Unmatched junction bases numbered 8, after V lost 6 bases and J lost 2 bases. CDR3 length: 15 amino acids. Per germline, CDR1 DFQATT and CDR2 SNEGSKA (reference sequence). In DNA, the CDR3 is TGCAGTGCCACACTCCGGGACAGGGGGCAAGAGACCCAGTACTTC. Amino acid sequence: CSATLRDRGQETQYF.

The chain recombines TRBV10-3 with TRBJ2-1; maybe TRBD1 (6 bases). The V end lost 3 bases, the J end lost 0 bases, and 12 bases lay between the germline ends. The CDR3 covers 16 residues. Germline-derived CDR1 and CDR2 are ENHRY and SYGVKD. The DNA of the CDR3 is TGTGCCATCAGTGATACAGGGATAAGCTCCTACAATGAGCAGTTCTTC. Translated: CAISDTGISSYNEQFF.

This clonotype has ten or more counts. CDR3 DNA sequence: TGTGCCAGCAGCTGGGTGATGGGGACGCGAGATACGCAGTATTTT. It yields the protein CASSWVMGTRDTQYF. The genes are TRBV5-5 and TRBJ2-3; the D call may be TRBD1 or TRBD2 (5 bases each). This CDR3 comprises 15 residues. Germline CDR1 is SGHKS and CDR2 is YYEKEE (reference sequence). The germline V and J ends were trimmed by 3 bases and 5 bases, with 16 bases remaining between them. The full variable domain, its missing parts supplied by reference TRBV5-5 and TRBJ2-3, is DAGVTQSPTHLIKTRGQQVTLRCSPISGHKSVSWYQQVLGQGPQFIFQYYEKEERGRGNFPDRFSARQFPNYSSELNVNALLLGDSALYLCASSWVMGTRDTQYFGPGTRLTVL.

The rearrangement joins TRBV25-1 to TRBJ1-5; D uncertain. CDR1 and CDR2 (germline): MGHDK, SYGVNS. The germline V and J ends were trimmed by 3 bases and 0 bases, with 21 bases remaining between them. This CDR3 contains 19 residues. This chain's CDR3 is CASSEIPQQRVYSNQPQHF. DNA of the CDR3: TGTGCCAGCAGTGAGATTCCCCAGCAACGGGTGTATAGCAATCAGCCCCAGCATTTT.

This clonotype was counted many times. The chain links TRBV7-9 to TRBJ2-7, with D possibly matching TRBD1 (5 bases). Germline CDR1 reads SEHNR; CDR2 reads FQNEAQ (reference sequence). Trimming removed 6 bases from V and 5 bases from J, with 14 bases in between. The CDR3 runs to 13 residues. Here the CDR3 DNA reads TGTGCCAGCAGTATAGTAGGGGCCCACGAGCAGTACGTC. Amino acid sequence: CASSIVGAHEQYV.

This clonotype was observed a few times. The V and J genes are TRBV29-1 and TRBJ2-1; possible D gene TRBD2, 5 bases. CDR3 length: 16 amino acids. Germline values: CDR1 SQVTM, CDR2 ANQGSEA. V shed 0 bases and J shed 5 bases, with 17 bases lying between them. In nucleotides, the CDR3 is TGCAGCGTTGAAGATGGGAGTGCTTCACACAACAATGAGCAGTTCTTC. The encoded protein is CSVEDGSASHNNEQFF.

In the case of this clonotype: A much larger clone lies a single base off, so this may be a read error. The J gene is TRBJ2-5, the V gene TRBV7-9; 7 positions agree with TRBD2. The J call may not be correct, given that the DNA end is closer to TRBJ2-1. Per the germline V gene, CDR1 is SEHNR and CDR2 is FQNEAQ (reference sequence). This CDR3 is built from 11 residues. CDR3 sequence reads: CASSFSGNQFF. CDR3 sequence (DNA): TGTGCCAGCAGTTTCAGCGGGAATCAGTTCTTC.

This clonotype was found many times. This chain joins TRBV20-1 and TRBJ2-7, with D unresolved. Germline V gene lookup returns CDR1 DFQATT and CDR2 SNEGSKA (reference sequence). Between the trimmed V and J ends, which lost 2 bases and 6 bases, there was a span of 17 bases. The CDR3 is made up of 14 amino acids. The CDR3 here is CSARWAPSFGEQYF. The CDR3 DNA reads TGCAGTGCTAGATGGGCCCCTAGTTTCGGCGAGCAGTACTTC.

The chain carries TRBV20-1 and TRBJ1-5; 11 bases align to TRBD1. This CDR3 contains 14 residues. Germline assignment: CDR1 DFQATT and CDR2 SNEGSKA (reference sequence). The V and J ends lost 5 bases and 7 bases, in that order; junction bases with no gene match: 7. The CDR3 loop is CSAGWTGGRQPQHF. CDR3 sequence (DNA): TGCAGTGCTGGGTGGACAGGGGGCAGGCAGCCCCAGCATTTT.

This clonotype was seen a few times. CDR3 coding DNA: TGTGCCAGCAGTTTACGCGCGCTTCAGACCCAGTACTTC. Its translation: CASSLRALQTQYF. The V gene is TRBV12-3 or TRBV12-4, the J gene TRBJ2-5, with no clear D. The CDR3 is 13 residues long. Between the trimmed V and J ends, which lost 2 bases and 6 bases, there was a span of 10 bases.

CDR3 sequence (DNA): TGTGCCACCCAGCCGGGACAGGGGACTATTTCAGAGACCCAGTACTTC. It yields the protein CATQPGQGTISETQYF. The V gene is TRBV10-3, the J gene TRBJ2-5; TRBD1 matches at 10 bases. The germline V gene encodes CDR1 ENHRY and CDR2 SYGVKD. This CDR3 spans 16 amino acids. V lost 10 bases, J lost 4 bases, and 15 bases stayed unmatched.

The chain has TRBV7-7 and TRBJ2-3; D is unresolved. Per germline, CDR1 SSHAT and CDR2 FNYEAQ (reference sequence). The CDR3 is made up of 17 amino acids. Trimming shortened V by 2 bases and J by 2 bases, and 17 bases separated the two germline ends. CDR3 protein: CASSLSPAGRSTDTQYF. CDR3 DNA: TGTGCCAGCAGCTTATCTCCGGCAGGTAGATCCACAGATACGCAGTATTTT.

The chain uses TRBV29-1 and TRBJ1-1, with D perhaps TRBD1 (5 bases). CDR3 length: 14 amino acids. From germline, CDR1 is SQVTM and CDR2 ANQGSEA. V was pared by 4 bases and J by 0 bases, with 12 bases between. In DNA, the CDR3 is TGCAGCGTTGGGGACTGGGAAATGAACACTGAAGCTTTCTTT. Encoded protein: CSVGDWEMNTEAFF. Together with reference TRBV29-1 and TRBJ1-1, the CDR3 gives the full variable domain: SAVISQKPSRDICQRGTSLTIQCQVDSQVTMMFWYRQQPGQSLTLIATANQGSEATYESGFVIDKFPISRPNLTFSTLTVSNMSPEDSSIYLCSVGDWEMNTEAFFGQGTRLTVV.

There are many counts of this clonotype. V is TRBV12-3 or TRBV12-4 and J is TRBJ2-6, with a weak D call TRBD1 (6 bases). V was clipped by 3 bases and J by 2 bases, with 14 bases between them. This CDR3 spans 17 amino acids. The CDR3: CASSFPFNRAGANVLTF. Here the CDR3 DNA reads TGTGCCAGCAGTTTCCCCTTCAACAGGGCTGGGGCCAACGTCCTGACTTTC.

The genes are TRBV9 and TRBJ2-5; 9 bases fit TRBD1. In germline, CDR1 is SGDLS, CDR2 YYNGEE. J lost 0 bases, V lost 4 bases, and 4 bases had no gene match. This CDR3 contains 15 residues. This CDR3 reads CASSTRTGDQETQYF. The CDR3 DNA sequence: TGTGCCAGCAGCACCAGGACAGGGGACCAAGAGACCCAGTACTTC.

This clonotype was observed many times. The V call is TRBV29-1, the J call TRBJ2-3, with TRBD2 matching 12 bases. From germline, CDR1 is SQVTM and CDR2 ANQGSEA. The CDR3 has 16 residues. V was clipped by 6 bases and J by 3 bases; unmatched bases: 10. This chain's CDR3 is CSVDRLAGALTDTQYF. In nucleotides, the CDR3 is TGCAGCGTGGATAGACTAGCGGGGGCCCTTACAGATACGCAGTATTTT.